Included here is one T cell receptor beta chain sequence, with context. Its specificity is not known. This sample is drawn from a study of T cell repertoires in cytomegalovirus infection. Study results and caveats: Cumulative public TCR beta family frequency identified carriers of CMV plus the relevant HLA.

Deletions cut 0 bases from V and 4 bases from J, with 16 bases between. The CDR3 runs to 16 residues. Germline CDR1 LNHDA, CDR2 SQIVND (reference sequence). MiXCR, run by TCRdb on the reads, gives a single entry per CDR3 protein. The table has roughly 990,000 distinct CDR3 sequences, approximately 31% seen once. The genes are TRBV19 and TRBJ2-7; unclear D gene. The source was cultured CD8+ T cells from PBMCs, collected from culture after CMV antigen stimulation. The origin of this receptor is a human donor in good health (CMV status not recorded). Some clones in this sample may be carry-over from other donors' samples. The CDR3 is CASSIEGPSGLYEQYF. CDR3 DNA: TGTGCCAGTAGTATAGAAGGACCGTCCGGCTTGTACGAGCAGTACTTC.